This entry features one T cell receptor beta chain sequence. The data were taken from a study of blood T cell repertoires in COVID-19. In the study overall: Sources were T cells, B-cell-depleted T cells, or PBMCs; the material itself was cDNA or gDNA.

Authors' analysis steps: Scientists estimated how many nucleated cells there were by amplifying reference gene primers. TCRdb's copy holds only in-frame clones and misses some; the assay was immunoSEQ multiplex PCR. D and trimming come from the DNA, and the V and J calls and clone size come from that table. The sample records 250,000 or so clones, 85% to 90% being singletons. Germline V CDR1 and CDR2: KGHSH, LQKENI. The V and J ends lost 6 bases and 5 bases, in that order; junction bases with no gene match: 11. The CDR3 is 16 residues long. The receptor was isolated from a woman in her forties who had recovered from COVID-19. Sequenced sample: peripheral blood. The chain uses TRBV18 and TRBJ2-5, with 11 positions matching TRBD1. The CDR3 is CASSLGQGAGVETQYF. CDR3 in DNA: TGTGCCAGCTCTCTTGGACAGGGGGCGGGAGTGGAGACCCAGTACTTC.